A single sample is the source of the 5 T cell receptor beta chains below, sequenced in a study of CD8+ T cells in alopecia areata. RNA, once extracted, was reverse transcribed into cDNA for use as the sequencing template. The repertoire was sequenced with immunoSEQ multiplex PCR; TCRdb's copy has only in-frame clones and lacks some. The sample holds around 210,000 clones; about 64% are singletons and the top ten take about 4.2%. Documented treatment: oral pan-JAK inhibitor, 5-10 mg twice daily. The sample consisted of CD4+ T cells sorted from blood, taken at week 4, from a patient treated with tofacitinib. These receptors were taken from a human donor with alopecia areata.

The rearrangement uses TRBV27 and TRBJ1-5; D uncertain. Trimming took 0 bases from V and 9 from J, leaving 15 bases between them. Germline assignment: CDR1 MNHEY and CDR2 SMNVEV (reference sequence). The CDR3 length is 15 residues. The chain's CDR3 is CASSLSHIKGGPQHF. CDR3 in DNA: TGTGCCAGCAGTTTATCGCACATAAAGGGTGGGCCCCAGCATTTT.

J is TRBJ2-3 and V is TRBV5-4; 14 positions match TRBD2. Germline V lookup: CDR1 SGHNT, CDR2 YYREEE (reference sequence). The CDR3 length is 15 residues. The V gene end was trimmed by 3 bases and the J gene end by 5 bases; junction bases not matched to a gene: 2. CDR3: CASSSGLAGVDTQYF. The CDR3, as DNA: TGTGCCAGCAGCTCGGGACTAGCGGGGGTAGATACGCAGTATTTT.

The rearrangement uses TRBV6-1 and TRBJ2-5; D call uncertain. CDR1 and CDR2 (germline): MNHNS, SASEGT. The CDR3 loop spans 13 amino acids. The V end lost 2 bases, the J end lost 1 base, and 5 bases lay between the germline ends. CDR3 region: CASSEYGQETQYF. The CDR3 DNA is TGTGCCAGCAGTGAATACGGCCAAGAGACCCAGTACTTC.

The chain has TRBV30 and TRBJ1-2, with 10 bases lining up with TRBD1. Germline V lookup: CDR1 GTSNPN, CDR2 SVGIG (reference sequence). J was trimmed by 6 bases and V by 3 bases; bases with no gene match: 1. This CDR3 is 12 amino acids long. The CDR3 bases are TGTGCCTGGAGCGGGACAGGGGATGGCTACACCTTC. The encoded protein is CAWSGTGDGYTF.

V and J are TRBV30 and TRBJ1-4; unclear D gene. CDR1 GTSNPN and CDR2 SVGIG come from the germline V gene (reference sequence). The CDR3 is 13 amino acids. V lost 0 bases and J 8 bases, leaving 10 bases between the germline ends. Here the CDR3 reads CAWSVRINEKLFF. The CDR3 coding sequence is TGTGCCTGGAGTGTGAGGATCAACGAAAAACTGTTTTTT.